This record covers a single T cell receptor (beta chain). Its antigen remains unknown. This sample was included in a study of post-analysis software for immune sequencing data. Study overall: Included among the disease courses, which were recorded for the cohort, were relapsing-remitting, secondary progressive and progressive-relapsing multiple sclerosis.

Unique molecular identifiers were built into the TCR beta cDNA libraries. One entry per CDR3 protein, called by TCRdb with MiXCR from the PCR reads. Of approximately 440,000 distinct CDR3 sequences listed, around 40% are singletons. This CDR3 has 14 amino acids. Trimming left V 5 bases short and J 2 bases short, with 13 bases between. Germline CDR1 is MDHEN and CDR2 is SYDVKM. The study's findings and limits: There was significantly lower normalized Chao1 diversity in multiple sclerosis patients than in controls. Several TRBV segments occurring more often in patients than controls included TRBV5-6, TRBV5-1 and TRBV20-1. F measure clustering grouped samples strongly by preparation batch.

Material for sequencing was blood. The source of this sequence is a girl under 18 with multiple sclerosis. This chain connects TRBV28 to TRBJ2-7; D possibly uses TRBD1 or TRBD2 (5 bases each). The CDR3 loop is CASSPSRDPYEQYF. The CDR3 DNA follows: TGTGCCAGCAGTCCATCCCGGGACCCCTACGAGCAGTACTTC.